These T cell receptor beta chains were read from a single sample in a study of tumor-infiltrating lymphocytes in oesophageal squamous cell carcinoma. One entry per CDR3 protein, called by TCRdb with MiXCR from the PCR reads. Here the sample spans about 25,000 distinct CDR3 sequences, around 38% being singletons. Source material: esophageal tumor tissue. These TCRs come from a male donor with esophageal squamous cell carcinoma. Both conserved end residues are part of each CDR3. The order of the fields is clone size, J gene, V gene, D gene, CDR3 DNA, CDR3 protein. The D gene is left open where the match is weak. Some rows have no size entry. The others give once, few or many, or a class for an expanded clone.

clone size: medium-sized; J gene: TRBJ2-1; V gene: TRBV11-3; D gene: TRBD2; CDR3 DNA: TGTGCCAGCAGCTACATTAGCAGCGGGAGAAACGATGAGCAGTTCTTC; CDR3 protein: CASSYISSGRNDEQFF
clone size: many; J gene: TRBJ2-7; V gene: TRBV12-3/TRBV12-4; D gene: NA; CDR3 DNA: TGTGCCAGCAGTATATCTAGCTCCTACGAGCAGTACTTC; CDR3 protein: CASSISSSYEQYF
clone size: NA; J gene: TRBJ1-1; V gene: TRBV29-1; D gene: NA; CDR3 DNA: TGCAGCGTTCCGGACGGTCTGAACACTGAAGCTTTCTTT; CDR3 protein: CSVPDGLNTEAFF
clone size: many; J gene: TRBJ2-3; V gene: TRBV14; D gene: NA; CDR3 DNA: TGTGCCAGCAGCCAAAGGGCTCTCCGAGATACGCAGTATTTT; CDR3 protein: CASSQRALRDTQYF
clone size: many; J gene: TRBJ1-1; V gene: TRBV27; D gene: TRBD1; CDR3 DNA: TGTGCCAGCAACCGACAGGGGGCAGGAGAGACTGAAGCTTTCTTT; CDR3 protein: CASNRQGAGETEAFF
clone size: NA; J gene: TRBJ2-1; V gene: TRBV7-2; D gene: NA; CDR3 DNA: TGTGCCAGCGGGAGCCGGGGCCGCAATGAGCAGTTCTTC; CDR3 protein: CASGSRGRNEQFF
clone size: many; J gene: TRBJ2-1; V gene: TRBV6-1; D gene: NA; CDR3 DNA: TGTGCCAGCAGAACCCTCTCAGGGGCTATCTACAATGAGCAGTTCTTC; CDR3 protein: CASRTLSGAIYNEQFF
clone size: NA; J gene: TRBJ2-3; V gene: TRBV7-3; D gene: TRBD1; CDR3 DNA: TGTGCCAGCAGCATATTACAGGGGGCAAGCGGGGAGCTGTATTTT; CDR3 protein: CASSILQGASGELYF
clone size: NA; J gene: TRBJ2-7; V gene: TRBV7-6; D gene: NA; CDR3 DNA: TGTGCCAGCAGTCCGCAGGGCCGTCGTCCCTACGAGCAGTACTTC; CDR3 protein: CASSPQGRRPYEQYF
clone size: medium-sized; J gene: TRBJ2-3; V gene: TRBV7-3; D gene: TRBD2; CDR3 DNA: TGTGCCAGCAGCACGGGACTACCAGCGAGCACGCAGTATTTT; CDR3 protein: CASSTGLPASTQYF
clone size: NA; J gene: TRBJ2-5; V gene: TRBV6-1; D gene: TRBD2; CDR3 DNA: TGTGCCAGCAGTGAAGCGGACGGGGGGGGATCCAATGAGCAGTACTTC; CDR3 protein: CASSEADGGGSNEQYF
clone size: NA; J gene: TRBJ2-7; V gene: TRBV5-1; D gene: TRBD1; CDR3 DNA: TGCGCCAGCAGCGATACAGGGGGCGTGGGCGAGCAGTACTTC; CDR3 protein: CASSDTGGVGEQYF
clone size: NA; J gene: TRBJ2-3; V gene: TRBV6-6; D gene: NA; CDR3 DNA: TGTGCCAGCAGCTATACCCGGGCAGATACGCAGTATTTT; CDR3 protein: CASSYTRADTQYF
clone size: NA; J gene: TRBJ2-3; V gene: TRBV11-2; D gene: NA; CDR3 DNA: TGTGCCAGCAGCTCACAGGGATTGACAGATACGCAGTATTTT; CDR3 protein: CASSSQGLTDTQYF
clone size: NA; J gene: TRBJ2-7; V gene: TRBV11-2; D gene: TRBD1; CDR3 DNA: TGTGCCAGCAGCCCCCTCGCCGGGACAGGGTCGTACGAGCAGTACTTC; CDR3 protein: CASSPLAGTGSYEQYF
clone size: once; J gene: TRBJ2-5; V gene: TRBV11-3; D gene: NA; CDR3 DNA: TGTGCCAGCAGCCGTGACAGCACCGGGGAGCTGTACTTC; CDR3 protein: CASSRDSTGELYF
clone size: few; J gene: TRBJ2-7; V gene: TRBV7-2; D gene: NA; CDR3 DNA: TGTGCCAGCAGCTTACTCCGAGACTACGAGCAGTACTTC; CDR3 protein: CASSLLRDYEQYF
clone size: NA; J gene: TRBJ2-7; V gene: TRBV2; D gene: TRBD2; CDR3 DNA: TGTGCCAGCAGGCCCCCCGTGGGACTAGATTACCATGAGCAGTACTTC; CDR3 protein: CASRPPVGLDYHEQYF
clone size: NA; J gene: TRBJ2-1; V gene: TRBV7-9; D gene: TRBD1; CDR3 DNA: TGTGCCAGCAGCCCTCGTCTCGGGGACAGGGGTGGCCATGAGCAGTTCTTC; CDR3 protein: CASSPRLGDRGGHEQFF
clone size: many; J gene: TRBJ2-1; V gene: TRBV14; D gene: NA; CDR3 DNA: TGTGCCAGCAGCCCCTTCTCAGCCGGGAGTGAGCAGTTCTTC; CDR3 protein: CASSPFSAGSEQFF
clone size: NA; J gene: TRBJ1-1; V gene: TRBV12-3/TRBV12-4; D gene: TRBD1; CDR3 DNA: TGTGCCAGCAGTTTCGTAGACAGGGACACTGAAGCTTTCTTT; CDR3 protein: CASSFVDRDTEAFF
clone size: NA; J gene: TRBJ2-3; V gene: TRBV7-2; D gene: TRBD2; CDR3 DNA: TGTGCCAGCAGCTCCGGACTAGCGGGAGGGACAGATACGCAGTATTTT; CDR3 protein: CASSSGLAGGTDTQYF
clone size: NA; J gene: TRBJ2-5; V gene: TRBV7-2; D gene: NA; CDR3 DNA: TGTGCCAGCAAGGACTTCTTGCGAGAGACCCAGTACTTC; CDR3 protein: CASKDFLRETQYF
clone size: many; J gene: TRBJ1-2; V gene: TRBV27; D gene: NA; CDR3 DNA: TGTGCCAGCAGTAAAGACACCGGCTACTATGGCTACACCTTC; CDR3 protein: CASSKDTGYYGYTF
clone size: few; J gene: TRBJ2-3; V gene: TRBV28; D gene: TRBD2; CDR3 DNA: TGTGCCAGCAGTTGGACTAGGGGCTCTAGCACAGATACGCAGTATTTT; CDR3 protein: CASSWTRGSSTDTQYF
clone size: once; J gene: TRBJ2-1; V gene: TRBV7-2; D gene: NA; CDR3 DNA: TGTGCCAGCAGCTCGGAGGGAGGACAGCTCTACGAGCAGTTCTTC; CDR3 protein: CASSSEGGQLYEQFF
clone size: many; J gene: TRBJ2-7; V gene: TRBV6-1; D gene: NA; CDR3 DNA: TGTGCCAGCAGTGGTAACAGACAGAAGTACTTC; CDR3 protein: CASSGNRQKYF
clone size: NA; J gene: TRBJ2-7; V gene: TRBV7-6; D gene: NA; CDR3 DNA: TGTGCCAGCAGCTCACAAAATGGGCCCTTCTCCGAGCAGTACTTC; CDR3 protein: CASSSQNGPFSEQYF
clone size: NA; J gene: TRBJ2-7; V gene: TRBV5-4; D gene: NA; CDR3 DNA: TGTGCCAGCAGCTCGGGGGTGGCAACCTCCTACGAGCAGTACTTC; CDR3 protein: CASSSGVATSYEQYF
clone size: NA; J gene: TRBJ2-1; V gene: TRBV7-2; D gene: NA; CDR3 DNA: TGTGCCAGCAGCTTGCGGGGTGAGCAGTTCTTC; CDR3 protein: CASSLRGEQFF
clone size: NA; J gene: TRBJ2-3; V gene: TRBV6-1; D gene: NA; CDR3 DNA: TGTGCCAGCAGTTCCCCCGGTGGGGGAAGCCTGGGAGATACGCAGTATTTT; CDR3 protein: CASSSPGGGSLGDTQYF
clone size: few; J gene: TRBJ2-5; V gene: TRBV7-2; D gene: NA; CDR3 DNA: TGTGCCAGCAGCACCGTAGGGACCCAGTACTTC; CDR3 protein: CASSTVGTQYF
clone size: large; J gene: TRBJ2-5; V gene: TRBV7-2; D gene: NA; CDR3 DNA: TGTGCCAGCAGCTTAGGGCGGGAGACCCAGTACTTC; CDR3 protein: CASSLGRETQYF
clone size: few; J gene: TRBJ2-7; V gene: TRBV7-2; D gene: TRBD1; CDR3 DNA: TGTGCCAGCAGCTTACAGGGGGCGCGCGACGAGCAGTACTTC; CDR3 protein: CASSLQGARDEQYF
clone size: medium-sized; J gene: TRBJ2-1; V gene: TRBV7-9; D gene: TRBD2; CDR3 DNA: TGTGCCAGCGCCCCGGATAGCGGGGGGGGAAACAATGAGCAGTTCTTC; CDR3 protein: CASAPDSGGGNNEQFF
clone size: many; J gene: TRBJ2-1; V gene: TRBV6-1; D gene: TRBD2; CDR3 DNA: TGTGCCGCCAAGCATAGGCGGGAGGGTTACAATGAGCAGTTCTTC; CDR3 protein: CAAKHRREGYNEQFF
clone size: NA; J gene: TRBJ1-4; V gene: TRBV7-6; D gene: NA; CDR3 DNA: TGTGCCAGCAGCCCTACCAGGGGTGAAAAACTGTTTTTT; CDR3 protein: CASSPTRGEKLFF
clone size: many; J gene: TRBJ2-7; V gene: TRBV6-1; D gene: TRBD1; CDR3 DNA: TGTGCCAGCAAAAAGGGGACAGGGGGCTTACCCGAGCAGTACTTC; CDR3 protein: CASKKGTGGLPEQYF
clone size: few; J gene: TRBJ2-1; V gene: TRBV7-2; D gene: TRBD2; CDR3 DNA: TGTGCCAGCAGCCCGACTAGCGGGAGAAGAAATGAGCAGTTCTTC; CDR3 protein: CASSPTSGRRNEQFF
clone size: NA; J gene: TRBJ2-7; V gene: TRBV7-7; D gene: TRBD1; CDR3 DNA: TGTGCTAGCAGCTTGGGGCAGGGGGACTACGAGCAGTACTTC; CDR3 protein: CASSLGQGDYEQYF
clone size: NA; J gene: TRBJ2-3; V gene: TRBV6-1; D gene: NA; CDR3 DNA: TGTGCCAGCAGTGATCGTTTGCTAGCGACAGATACGCAGTATTTT; CDR3 protein: CASSDRLLATDTQYF
clone size: NA; J gene: TRBJ2-3; V gene: TRBV6-5; D gene: NA; CDR3 DNA: TGTGCCGGCACTGGCGAGTGGAGCTCAGATACGCAGTATTTT; CDR3 protein: CAGTGEWSSDTQYF
clone size: NA; J gene: TRBJ1-1; V gene: TRBV7-6; D gene: NA; CDR3 DNA: TGTGCCAGCAGCCGCCCCCCGGGCGACACTGAAGCTTTCTTT; CDR3 protein: CASSRPPGDTEAFF
clone size: many; J gene: TRBJ1-2; V gene: TRBV6-6; D gene: TRBD1; CDR3 DNA: TGTGCCAGCAGTTACTCAGGGGGCGACTATGGCTACACCTTC; CDR3 protein: CASSYSGGDYGYTF
clone size: many; J gene: TRBJ2-7; V gene: TRBV28; D gene: NA; CDR3 DNA: TGTGCCAGCAGAGGAGCCGAAGAAACCCCCTACGAGCAGTACTTC; CDR3 protein: CASRGAEETPYEQYF
clone size: many; J gene: TRBJ2-5; V gene: TRBV6-6; D gene: TRBD2; CDR3 DNA: TGTGCCAGCAGTTACTCAGGACTAGCGGGAGAAGGCGCAGAGACCCAGTACTTC; CDR3 protein: CASSYSGLAGEGAETQYF
clone size: medium-sized; J gene: TRBJ1-1; V gene: TRBV7-9; D gene: NA; CDR3 DNA: TGTGCCAGCAGCTTCAACTGGGGGGGCACTGAAGCTTTCTTT; CDR3 protein: CASSFNWGGTEAFF
clone size: NA; J gene: TRBJ2-5; V gene: TRBV7-6; D gene: NA; CDR3 DNA: TGTGCCAGCAGCTTAGGCGGACTGCCAGAGACCCAGTACTTC; CDR3 protein: CASSLGGLPETQYF
clone size: few; J gene: TRBJ1-2; V gene: TRBV18; D gene: NA; CDR3 DNA: TGTGCCAGCTCACCCGTGACAGGCAGGGGCTATGGCTACACCTTC; CDR3 protein: CASSPVTGRGYGYTF
clone size: NA; J gene: TRBJ2-7; V gene: TRBV12-3/TRBV12-4; D gene: NA; CDR3 DNA: TGTGCCAGCAGCTTGCCCGGGCTAGGCGAGCAGTACTTC; CDR3 protein: CASSLPGLGEQYF
clone size: NA; J gene: TRBJ2-7; V gene: TRBV2; D gene: TRBD2; CDR3 DNA: TGTGCCAGCAGTGAAAGTCTAGCGGGAGTCAGCGAGCAGTACTTC; CDR3 protein: CASSESLAGVSEQYF
clone size: NA; J gene: TRBJ2-1; V gene: TRBV7-8; D gene: NA; CDR3 DNA: TGTGCCAGCAGCTTAATGGGACAATACAATGAGCAGTTCTTC; CDR3 protein: CASSLMGQYNEQFF
clone size: many; J gene: TRBJ1-1; V gene: TRBV10-1; D gene: NA; CDR3 DNA: TGCGCCAGCAGTGAGTCCGGGAACACTGAAGCTTTCTTT; CDR3 protein: CASSESGNTEAFF